This entry describes one TCR beta chain. Its target is not known. The same CDR3 arises from other DNA sequences in this sample as well. Clones were sequenced by immunoSEQ multiplex PCR, and TCRdb holds only the in-frame ones, with some missing. The table has around 2.5 million clones, 93% seen once. The entry originates in a study of shared clonotypes between healthy human individuals. Study-wide results and caveats: Clonotypes which were not shared had lower generation probabilities than clonotypes that all four donors shared. Between a handful of donors, naive CD4 clonotypes were shared at a level of roughly 5.5%.

The ends were cut back, 4 bases at V and 2 bases at J, with 11 bases in the middle. CDR3 size: 14 residues. CDR1 is SGDLS, CDR2 YYNGEE, per germline. The clonotype was recovered from a man younger than 30 in good health. Some clones in this sample may be carry-over from other donors' samples. V gene TRBV9 combines with J gene TRBJ2-3; D perhaps matches TRBD1 (6 bases). Sequencing used naive CD4+ T cells from PBMCs. Subset: CD45RA+ positively selected. CDR3 sequence (DNA): TGTGCCAGCAGCCTCCAGGGGTCCACAGATACGCAGTATTTT. It specifies CASSLQGSTDTQYF.